Below, 4 T cell receptor beta chains from the same sample are listed, as sequenced in a study of OX40 agonist ivuxolimab in advanced cancers. Sequencing was performed with immunoSEQ multiplex PCR; in TCRdb, only in-frame clones are kept and a portion is missing. Found here are thousands of clones, roughly 90% of them singletons; the top ten hold about 16%. Sequenced here: CD4+ or CD8+ T cells sorted from blood, sampled in a trial of the OX40 agonist ivuxolimab. These receptors originate from an adult with an advanced solid tumor such as melanoma, head and neck, liver or kidney cancer.

The chain combines TRBV11-2 with TRBJ1-6; D uncertain. Trimming stripped 0 bases from V and 3 bases from J, with 3 bases between. Germline CDR1 reads SGHAT; CDR2 reads FQNNGV. CDR3 length: 14 amino acids. DNA for the CDR3: TGTGCCAGCAGCTTAGACAACTATAATTCACCCCTCCACTTT. Residues: CASSLDNYNSPLHF.

This clone was detected a few times. This chain joins TRBV9 and TRBJ1-4; D is undetermined. This CDR3 is built from 14 residues. Trimming cost V 0 bases and J 7 bases, with 10 bases left between them. The germline V gene has CDR1 SGDLS and CDR2 YYNGEE. In nucleotides, the CDR3 is TGTGCCAGCAGCGTAGCCACCGGTAGTGAAAAACTGTTTTTT. Translation gives CASSVATGSEKLFF.

This clone was counted once. J is TRBJ2-7 and V is TRBV5-1; TRBD2 aligns across 13 bases. From germline, CDR1 is SGHRS and CDR2 YFSETQ. The CDR3 totals 16 residues. The V and J ends lost 3 bases and 6 bases, in that order; junction bases with no gene match: 9. CDR3: CASSSNYGLAGVEQYF. Written as DNA, the CDR3 is TGCGCCAGCAGCTCTAATTATGGACTAGCGGGAGTCGAGCAGTACTTC.

The chain employs TRBV6-5 and TRBJ2-6; the D gene is possibly TRBD1 (6 bases). The V and J ends lost 6 bases and 0 bases respectively, with 9 bases between them. Looked up from germline, CDR1 is MNHEY and CDR2 is SVGAGI. The CDR3 is 15 residues long. The CDR3 coding sequence is TGTGCCAGCAGGATACAGGGCTCTGGGGCCAACGTCCTGACTTTC. This gives the protein CASRIQGSGANVLTF.